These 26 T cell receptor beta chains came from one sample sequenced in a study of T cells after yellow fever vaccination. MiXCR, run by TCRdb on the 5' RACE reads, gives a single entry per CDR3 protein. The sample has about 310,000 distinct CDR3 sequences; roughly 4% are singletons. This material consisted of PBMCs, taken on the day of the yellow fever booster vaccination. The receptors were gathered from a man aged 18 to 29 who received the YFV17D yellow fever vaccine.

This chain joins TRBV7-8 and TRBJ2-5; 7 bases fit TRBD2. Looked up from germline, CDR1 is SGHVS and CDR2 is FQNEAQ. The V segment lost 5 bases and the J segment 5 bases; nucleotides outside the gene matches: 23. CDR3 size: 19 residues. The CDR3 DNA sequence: TGTGCCAGCAGCCTCCCCTCTGAGCGGGGCCGGTTTCGTGGGGAGACCCAGTACTTC. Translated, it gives CASSLPSERGRFRGETQYF. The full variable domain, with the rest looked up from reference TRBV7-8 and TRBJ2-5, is GAGVSQSPRYKVAKRGQDVALRCDPISGHVSLFWYQQALGQGPEFLTYFQNEAQLDKSGLPSDRFFAERPEGSVSTLKIQRTQQEDSAVYLCASSLPSERGRFRGETQYFGPGTRLLVL.

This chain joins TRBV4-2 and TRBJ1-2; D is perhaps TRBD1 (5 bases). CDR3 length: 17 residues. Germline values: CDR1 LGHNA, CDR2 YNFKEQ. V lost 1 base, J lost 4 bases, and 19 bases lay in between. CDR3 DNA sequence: TGTGCCAGCAGCCAAGTATGGGGCGGTAATGAGGGCTATGGCTACACCTTC. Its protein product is CASSQVWGGNEGYGYTF.

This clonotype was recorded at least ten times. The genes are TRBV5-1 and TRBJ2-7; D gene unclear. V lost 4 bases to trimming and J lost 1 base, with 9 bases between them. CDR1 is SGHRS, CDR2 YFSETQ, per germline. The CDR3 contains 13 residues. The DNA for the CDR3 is TGCGCCAGCAGCCCGTACGGGTCCTACGAGCAGTACTTC. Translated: CASSPYGSYEQYF.

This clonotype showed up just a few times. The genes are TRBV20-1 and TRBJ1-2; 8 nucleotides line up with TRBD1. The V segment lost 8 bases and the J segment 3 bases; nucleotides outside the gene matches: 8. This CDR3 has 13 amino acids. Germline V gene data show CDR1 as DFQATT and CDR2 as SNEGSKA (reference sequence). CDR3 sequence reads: CSTSGGEDYGYTF. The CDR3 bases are TGCAGTACTTCAGGGGGCGAAGACTATGGCTACACCTTC.

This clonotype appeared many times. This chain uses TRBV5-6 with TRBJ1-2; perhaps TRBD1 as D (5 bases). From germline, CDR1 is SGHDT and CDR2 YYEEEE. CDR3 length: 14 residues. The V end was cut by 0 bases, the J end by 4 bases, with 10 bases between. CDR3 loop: CASSLGGSAYGYTF. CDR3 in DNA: TGTGCCAGCAGCTTGGGGGGGTCGGCCTATGGCTACACCTTC.

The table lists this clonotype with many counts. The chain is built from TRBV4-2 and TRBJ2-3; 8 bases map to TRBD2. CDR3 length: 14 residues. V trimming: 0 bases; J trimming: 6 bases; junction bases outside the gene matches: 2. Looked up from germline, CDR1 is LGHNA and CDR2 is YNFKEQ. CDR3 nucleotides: TGTGCCAGCAGCCAAGACGGACTAGCCGATACGCAGTATTTT. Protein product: CASSQDGLADTQYF.

CDR3 DNA sequence: TGCAGTGTCCAGGGACAGGGAATAAATCCCTATGGCTACACCTTC. This encodes CSVQGQGINPYGYTF. The J gene is TRBJ1-2, the V gene TRBV20-1; 9 nucleotides align to TRBD1. Trimming took 7 bases from V and 4 from J; bases not matched to a gene: 13. The CDR3 contains 15 residues. Germline values: CDR1 DFQATT, CDR2 SNEGSKA (reference sequence).

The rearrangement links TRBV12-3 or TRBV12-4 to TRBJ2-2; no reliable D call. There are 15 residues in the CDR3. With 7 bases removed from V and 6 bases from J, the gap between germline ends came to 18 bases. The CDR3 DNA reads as TGTGCCAGCAACCCCGCTACTTTGGGCGCCGGGGAGCTGTTTTTT. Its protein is CASNPATLGAGELFF.

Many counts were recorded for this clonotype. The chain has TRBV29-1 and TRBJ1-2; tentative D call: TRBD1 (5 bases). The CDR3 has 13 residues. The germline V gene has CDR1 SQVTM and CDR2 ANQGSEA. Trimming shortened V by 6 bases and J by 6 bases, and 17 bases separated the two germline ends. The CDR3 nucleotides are TGCAGCGTGGACGTCGGGGGTTTTGATGGCTACACCTTC. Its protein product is CSVDVGGFDGYTF.

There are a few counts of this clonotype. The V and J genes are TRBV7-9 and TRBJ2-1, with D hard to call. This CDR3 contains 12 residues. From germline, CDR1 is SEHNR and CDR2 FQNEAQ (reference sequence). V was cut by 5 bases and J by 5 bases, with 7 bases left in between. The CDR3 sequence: CASSPQNNEQFF. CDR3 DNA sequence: TGTGCCAGCAGCCCCCAGAACAATGAGCAGTTCTTC.

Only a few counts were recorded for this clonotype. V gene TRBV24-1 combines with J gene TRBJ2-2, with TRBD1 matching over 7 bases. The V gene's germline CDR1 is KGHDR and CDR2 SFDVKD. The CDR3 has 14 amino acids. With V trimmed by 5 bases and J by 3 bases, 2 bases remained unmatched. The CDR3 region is CATSGTGDTGELFF. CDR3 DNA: TGTGCCACCAGTGGGACAGGAGACACCGGGGAGCTGTTTTTT.

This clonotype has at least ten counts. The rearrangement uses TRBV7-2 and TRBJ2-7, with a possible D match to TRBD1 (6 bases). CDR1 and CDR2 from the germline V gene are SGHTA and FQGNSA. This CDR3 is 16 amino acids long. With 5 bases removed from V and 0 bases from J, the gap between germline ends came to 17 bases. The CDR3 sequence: CASSPLTGTNSYEQYF. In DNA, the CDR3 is TGTGCCAGCAGCCCGCTGACAGGCACAAACTCCTACGAGCAGTACTTC.

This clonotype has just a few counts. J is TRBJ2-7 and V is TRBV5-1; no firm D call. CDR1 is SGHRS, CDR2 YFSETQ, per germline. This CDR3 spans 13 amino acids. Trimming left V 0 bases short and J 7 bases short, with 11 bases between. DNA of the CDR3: TGCGCCAGCAGCTTGGTCGTAGGGAAGGAGCAGTACTTC. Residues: CASSLVVGKEQYF.

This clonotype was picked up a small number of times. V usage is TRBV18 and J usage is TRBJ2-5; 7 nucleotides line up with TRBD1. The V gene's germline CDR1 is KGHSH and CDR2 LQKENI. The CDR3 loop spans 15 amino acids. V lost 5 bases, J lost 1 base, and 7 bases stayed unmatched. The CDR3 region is CASSRTGPIQETQYF. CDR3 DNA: TGTGCCAGCTCAAGGACAGGACCAATCCAAGAGACCCAGTACTTC. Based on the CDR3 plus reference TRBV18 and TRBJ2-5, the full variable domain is NAGVMQNPRHLVRRRGQEARLRCSPMKGHSHVYWYRQLPEEGLKFMVYLQKENIIDESGMPKERFSAEFPKEGPSILRIQQVVRGDSAAYFCASSRTGPIQETQYFGPGTRLLVL.

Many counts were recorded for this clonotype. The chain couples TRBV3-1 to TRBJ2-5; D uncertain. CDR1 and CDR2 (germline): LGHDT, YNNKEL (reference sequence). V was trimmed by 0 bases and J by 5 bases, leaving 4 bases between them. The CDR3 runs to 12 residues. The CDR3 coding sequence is TGTGCCAGCAGCCAAGAAAGGGAGACCCAGTACTTC. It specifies CASSQERETQYF.

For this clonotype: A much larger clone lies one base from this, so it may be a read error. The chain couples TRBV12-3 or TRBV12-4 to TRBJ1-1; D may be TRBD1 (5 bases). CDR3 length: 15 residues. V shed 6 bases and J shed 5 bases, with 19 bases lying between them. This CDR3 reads CASSPHGTRRTEAFF. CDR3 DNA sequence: TGTGCCAGCAGCCCTCATGGGACGAGGCGGACTGAAGCTTTCTTT.

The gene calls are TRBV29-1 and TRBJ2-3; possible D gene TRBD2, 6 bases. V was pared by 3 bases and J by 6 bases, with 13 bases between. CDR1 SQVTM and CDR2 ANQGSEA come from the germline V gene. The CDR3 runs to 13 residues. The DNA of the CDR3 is TGCAGCGTTGACGGCGGGATGGAGGATACGCAGTATTTT. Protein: CSVDGGMEDTQYF.

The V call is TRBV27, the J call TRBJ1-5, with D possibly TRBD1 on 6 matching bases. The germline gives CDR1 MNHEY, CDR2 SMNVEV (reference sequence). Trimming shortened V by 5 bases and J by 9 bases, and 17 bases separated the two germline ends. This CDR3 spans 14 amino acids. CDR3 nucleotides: TGTGCCAGCAGTCCCCGGACAGACCTTAGGCCCCAGCATTTT. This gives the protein CASSPRTDLRPQHF.

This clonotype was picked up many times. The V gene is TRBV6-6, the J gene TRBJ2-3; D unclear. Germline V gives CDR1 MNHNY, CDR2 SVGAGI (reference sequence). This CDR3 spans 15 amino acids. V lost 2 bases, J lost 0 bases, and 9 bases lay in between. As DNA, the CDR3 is TGTGCCAGCAGTTACACAGCACCAAGCACAGATACGCAGTATTTT. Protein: CASSYTAPSTDTQYF.

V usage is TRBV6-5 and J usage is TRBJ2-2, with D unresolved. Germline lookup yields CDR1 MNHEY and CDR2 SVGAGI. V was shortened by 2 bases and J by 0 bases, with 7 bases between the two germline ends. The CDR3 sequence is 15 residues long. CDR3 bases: TGTGCCAGCAGTTACGCCTTTACGAACACCGGGGAGCTGTTTTTT. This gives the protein CASSYAFTNTGELFF.

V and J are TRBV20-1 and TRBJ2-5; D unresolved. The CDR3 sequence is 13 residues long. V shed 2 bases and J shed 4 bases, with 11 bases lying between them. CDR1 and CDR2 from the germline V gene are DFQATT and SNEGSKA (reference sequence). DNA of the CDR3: TGCAGTGCTAGACCGCGACCATTAGAGACCCAGTACTTC. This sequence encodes CSARPRPLETQYF.

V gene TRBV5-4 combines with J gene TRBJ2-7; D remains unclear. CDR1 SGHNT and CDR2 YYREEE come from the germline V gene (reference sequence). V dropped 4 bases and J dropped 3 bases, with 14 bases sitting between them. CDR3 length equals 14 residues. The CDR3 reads CASSPTDGNYEQYF. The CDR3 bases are TGTGCCAGCAGCCCGACGGACGGCAACTACGAGCAGTACTTC.

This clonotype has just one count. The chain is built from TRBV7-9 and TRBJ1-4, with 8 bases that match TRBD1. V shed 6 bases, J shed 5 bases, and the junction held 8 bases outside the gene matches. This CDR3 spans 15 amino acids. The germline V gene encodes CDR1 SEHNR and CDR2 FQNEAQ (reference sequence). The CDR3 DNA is TGTGCCAGCAGGATCCAGGGGGCTGGAAATGAAAAACTGTTTTTT. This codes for CASRIQGAGNEKLFF.

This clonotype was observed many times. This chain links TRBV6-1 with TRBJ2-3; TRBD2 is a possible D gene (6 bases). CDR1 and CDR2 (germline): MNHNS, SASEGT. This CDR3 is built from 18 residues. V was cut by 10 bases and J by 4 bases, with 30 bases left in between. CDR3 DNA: TGTGCCACAACCCTGTGGGGGACTCCTACCGGGGGAGCAGATACGCAGTATTTT. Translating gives CATTLWGTPTGGADTQYF.

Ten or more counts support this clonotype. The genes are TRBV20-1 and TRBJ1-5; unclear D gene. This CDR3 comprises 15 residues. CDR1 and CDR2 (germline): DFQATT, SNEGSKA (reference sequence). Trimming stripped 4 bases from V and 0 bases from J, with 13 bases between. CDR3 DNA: TGCAGTGCTACTGCGGGGTGGAGTAGCAATCAGCCCCAGCATTTT. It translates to CSATAGWSSNQPQHF.

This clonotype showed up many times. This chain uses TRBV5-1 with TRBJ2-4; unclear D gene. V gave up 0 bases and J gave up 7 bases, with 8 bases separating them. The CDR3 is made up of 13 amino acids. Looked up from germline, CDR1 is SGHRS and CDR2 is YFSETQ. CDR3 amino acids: CASSLDGVNIQYF. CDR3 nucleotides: TGCGCCAGCAGCTTGGACGGCGTTAACATTCAGTACTTC. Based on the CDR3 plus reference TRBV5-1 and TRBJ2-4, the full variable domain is KAGVTQTPRYLIKTRGQQVTLSCSPISGHRSVSWYQQTPGQGLQFLFEYFSETQRNKGNFPGRFSGRQFSNSRSEMNVSTLELGDSALYLCASSLDGVNIQYFGAGTRLSVL.